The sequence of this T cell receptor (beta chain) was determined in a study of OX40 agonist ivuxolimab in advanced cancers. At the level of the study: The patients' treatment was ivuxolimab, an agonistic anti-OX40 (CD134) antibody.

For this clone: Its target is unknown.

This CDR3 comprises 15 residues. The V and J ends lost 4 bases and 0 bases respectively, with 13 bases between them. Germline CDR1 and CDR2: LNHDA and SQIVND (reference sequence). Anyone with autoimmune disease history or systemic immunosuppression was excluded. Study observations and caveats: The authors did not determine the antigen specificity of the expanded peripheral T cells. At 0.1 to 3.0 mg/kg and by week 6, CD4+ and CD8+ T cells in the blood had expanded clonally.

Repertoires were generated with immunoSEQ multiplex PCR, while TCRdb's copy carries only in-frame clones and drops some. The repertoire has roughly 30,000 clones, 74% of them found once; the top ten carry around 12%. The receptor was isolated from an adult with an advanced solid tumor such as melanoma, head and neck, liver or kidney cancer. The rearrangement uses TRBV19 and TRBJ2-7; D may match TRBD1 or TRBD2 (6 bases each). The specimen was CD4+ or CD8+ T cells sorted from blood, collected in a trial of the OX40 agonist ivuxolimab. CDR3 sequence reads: CASSSRGATSYEQYF. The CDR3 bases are TGTGCCAGTAGTAGTAGGGGGGCAACCTCCTACGAGCAGTACTTC.